The rows below give T cell receptor beta chains drawn from one sample of a study of blood T cell repertoires in COVID-19. Profiling relied on immunoSEQ multiplex PCR, and the TCRdb table lists in-frame clones only, not all of them. Of 100,000 to 150,000 clones in the sample, 80% to 85% were seen once. The sample was peripheral blood. These receptors all come from a young woman who had recovered from COVID-19. The CDR3 runs from the conserved cysteine through the conserved F or W. The order of the fields is J gene, D gene, V gene, clone size, CDR3 DNA, CDR3 protein. The D gene is left open where the match is weak. Clone sizes are given selectively: once, few, many, or a class where the clone is expanded.

j_call: TRBJ1-1
d_call: TRBD1
v_call: TRBV9
clone_size: NA
cdr3_nt: TGTGCCAGCAGCCCATGGGGACAGGGGTCTGAAGCTTTCTTT
cdr3_aa: CASSPWGQGSEAFF

j_call: TRBJ1-2
d_call: TRBD1
v_call: TRBV6-5
clone_size: few
cdr3_nt: TGTGCCAGCAGTTCGGGGACAGGGAACTATGGCTACACCTTC
cdr3_aa: CASSSGTGNYGYTF

j_call: TRBJ2-7
d_call: TRBD1
v_call: TRBV6-5
clone_size: NA
cdr3_nt: TGTGCCAGCAGTCGAGGACAGGGGAGCTCCTACGAGCAGTACTTC
cdr3_aa: CASSRGQGSSYEQYF

j_call: TRBJ2-5
d_call: NA
v_call: TRBV10-3
clone_size: NA
cdr3_nt: TGTGCCATCAGCAGGGAACAAGAGACCCAGTACTTC
cdr3_aa: CAISREQETQYF

j_call: TRBJ1-5
d_call: NA
v_call: TRBV9
clone_size: NA
cdr3_nt: TGTGCCAGCAGCCCGAGCCAGGGAACTCATCAGCCCCAGCATTTT
cdr3_aa: CASSPSQGTHQPQHF

j_call: TRBJ2-6
d_call: NA
v_call: TRBV7-8
clone_size: NA
cdr3_nt: TGTGCCAGCAGCTTAGTAGGGGGGACTACTGGGGCCAACGTCCTGACTTTC
cdr3_aa: CASSLVGGTTGANVLTF

j_call: TRBJ1-6
d_call: TRBD1
v_call: TRBV19
clone_size: NA
cdr3_nt: TGTGCCAGTAGTATAGTCGGGACAGGGCGTAATTCACCCCTCCACTTT
cdr3_aa: CASSIVGTGRNSPLHF

j_call: TRBJ1-1
d_call: NA
v_call: TRBV5-1
clone_size: NA
cdr3_nt: TGCGCCAGCACCGAGAGCCCCGCGAACACTGAAGCTTTCTTT
cdr3_aa: CASTESPANTEAFF

j_call: TRBJ1-1
d_call: TRBD1
v_call: TRBV5-5
clone_size: NA
cdr3_nt: TGTGCCAGCAGCATAGACAGGGCCTCTGAAGCTTTCTTT
cdr3_aa: CASSIDRASEAFF

j_call: TRBJ2-5
d_call: TRBD1
v_call: TRBV10-3
clone_size: once
cdr3_nt: TGTGCCATCAGTGAGTTGGACAGGGAGACCCAGTACTTC
cdr3_aa: CAISELDRETQYF

j_call: TRBJ1-2
d_call: NA
v_call: TRBV18
clone_size: NA
cdr3_nt: TGTGCCAGCTCATCGGACATTCTCAACTATGGCTACACCTTC
cdr3_aa: CASSSDILNYGYTF

j_call: TRBJ1-5
d_call: NA
v_call: TRBV6-6
clone_size: NA
cdr3_nt: TGTGCCAGCTACCGGGAAGGGTGGGAGCAGCCCCAGCATTTT
cdr3_aa: CASYREGWEQPQHF

j_call: TRBJ2-7
d_call: TRBD1
v_call: TRBV5-4
clone_size: NA
cdr3_nt: TGTGCCAGCAGCAACCGGGACAGGGGCAACGAGCAGTACTTC
cdr3_aa: CASSNRDRGNEQYF

j_call: TRBJ2-2
d_call: NA
v_call: TRBV27
clone_size: few
cdr3_nt: TGTGCCAGCAGTCGGACCGGGACACTTAAGGGGGGGGAGCTGTTTTTT
cdr3_aa: CASSRTGTLKGGELFF

j_call: TRBJ2-7
d_call: NA
v_call: TRBV20-1
clone_size: few
cdr3_nt: TGCAGTGCCGCTAGCTCCTACGAGCAGTACTTC
cdr3_aa: CSAASSYEQYF

j_call: TRBJ2-5
d_call: TRBD1
v_call: TRBV5-6
clone_size: NA
cdr3_nt: TGTGCCAGCAGCTTACACAGGGGGGCGGCCCAGTACTTC
cdr3_aa: CASSLHRGAAQYF

j_call: TRBJ2-4
d_call: NA
v_call: TRBV3-1/TRBV3-2
clone_size: NA
cdr3_nt: TGTGCCAGCAGCCAAGATTTCGCTCAGGGCGGAAGGTCCAAAAACATTCAGTACTTC
cdr3_aa: CASSQDFAQGGRSKNIQYF

j_call: TRBJ1-6
d_call: TRBD1
v_call: TRBV6-1
clone_size: few
cdr3_nt: TGTGCCAGCAGTGAAGGGGGACAGGGGGATTCACCCCTCCACTTT
cdr3_aa: CASSEGGQGDSPLHF

j_call: TRBJ1-2
d_call: TRBD1
v_call: TRBV7-2
clone_size: NA
cdr3_nt: TGTGCCAGCAGCTTAGGACAGGGGGCTTCCTATGGCTACACCTTC
cdr3_aa: CASSLGQGASYGYTF

j_call: TRBJ1-2
d_call: TRBD1
v_call: TRBV28
clone_size: NA
cdr3_nt: TGTGCCAGCAGTCCCCCGTGGGACAGGGGGCCGGGCTACACCTTC
cdr3_aa: CASSPPWDRGPGYTF

j_call: TRBJ2-1
d_call: TRBD2
v_call: TRBV27
clone_size: NA
cdr3_nt: TGTGCCAGCTCAGCCCCCGGGACTATGCACAATGAGCAGTTCTTC
cdr3_aa: CASSAPGTMHNEQFF

j_call: TRBJ2-2
d_call: TRBD1
v_call: TRBV5-1
clone_size: NA
cdr3_nt: TGCGCCAGCAGCCTGGGGACAGGGCACGGGGAGCTGTTTTTT
cdr3_aa: CASSLGTGHGELFF

j_call: TRBJ2-3
d_call: TRBD2
v_call: TRBV4-1
clone_size: NA
cdr3_nt: TGCGCCAGCAGCCAATCTAGCGGGAGGATAACAGATACGCAGTATTTT
cdr3_aa: CASSQSSGRITDTQYF

j_call: TRBJ2-7
d_call: NA
v_call: TRBV19
clone_size: many
cdr3_nt: TGTGCCAGCGGTTTGACAGTCTCCTACGAGCAGTACTTC
cdr3_aa: CASGLTVSYEQYF

j_call: TRBJ1-2
d_call: TRBD1
v_call: TRBV5-4
clone_size: NA
cdr3_nt: TGTGCCAGCAGCTTGGAATGGGACAGGGGGCGAGTGGCGAATGGCTACACCTTC
cdr3_aa: CASSLEWDRGRVANGYTF

j_call: TRBJ1-6
d_call: NA
v_call: TRBV6-1
clone_size: few
cdr3_nt: TGTGCCAGCAGTGACAGGTTGGGTCCTGGTTCACCCCTCCACTTT
cdr3_aa: CASSDRLGPGSPLHF